The 10 T cell receptor beta chains reported below all come from one sample, sequenced in a study of blood T cells in healthy people across ages. Together with a sample-barcoded 5' primer, a J-beta primer mix was included in a second PCR lasting about 7 to 11 cycles. MiXCR, run by TCRdb on the 5' RACE reads, gives a single entry per CDR3 protein. This sample carries 730,000 or so distinct CDR3 sequences, 40% to 50% of them seen once, and the ten largest clones take 25% to 35%. Material for sequencing was blood. These TCRs come from a man older than 75 in good health.

V usage is TRBV20-1 and J usage is TRBJ2-7; a possible D gene is TRBD1 (5 bases). Germline V lookup: CDR1 DFQATT, CDR2 SNEGSKA (reference sequence). The CDR3 loop spans 11 amino acids. V was trimmed by 6 bases and J by 4 bases, leaving 10 bases between them. In DNA form, the CDR3 reads TGCAGTGCCTGGGGCTGGTACGAGCAGTACTTC. Amino acids: CSAWGWYEQYF.

J is TRBJ2-7 and V is TRBV18, with 8 bases lining up with TRBD1. The V gene's germline CDR1 is KGHSH and CDR2 LQKENI. This CDR3 contains 14 residues. V lost 3 bases and J lost 5; bases outside the gene matches: 6. CDR3 residues: CASSPLTGDDEQYF. The CDR3 DNA follows: TGTGCCAGCTCACCCCTGACAGGGGACGACGAGCAGTACTTC.

This clonotype was seen a single time. At one of its ends the junction is not consistent with the germline gene, which may arise from a read error. The chain carries TRBV24-1 and TRBJ2-7; D is undetermined. The CDR3 contains 16 residues. From germline, CDR1 is KGHDR and CDR2 SFDVKD. The CDR3 nucleotides are TGTGTCACCAGTTCCCGCCAGACTCGCAGAAACAATGAGCAGTACTTC. This codes for CVTSSRQTRRNNEQYF.

A few counts support this clonotype. The rearrangement joins TRBV6-2 or TRBV6-3 to TRBJ2-7, with D uncertain. The CDR3 runs 12 residues. The V end was cut by 6 bases, the J end by 6 bases, with 12 bases between. CDR1 is MNHEY, CDR2 SVGEGT, per germline. CDR3 bases: TGTGCCAGCAGCCCCCGTCAGTTCGAGCAGTACTTC. Protein: CASSPRQFEQYF.

V gene TRBV12-3 or TRBV12-4 combines with J gene TRBJ1-2; TRBD1 might be the D (5 bases). This CDR3 has 12 residues. V lost 4 bases and J 6 bases, leaving 9 bases between the germline ends. The CDR3, as DNA: TGTGCCAGCAGTTGGGGGGGAAATGGCTACACCTTC. Its protein product is CASSWGGNGYTF.

The V call is TRBV25-1, the J call TRBJ1-6; 9 nucleotides match TRBD1. Germline CDR1 and CDR2: MGHDK and SYGVNS. This CDR3 region has 15 residues. Germline trimming cut 1 base from V and 6 bases from J; bases unmatched to any gene: 1. Here the CDR3 reads CASSEWGQGNSPLHF. In DNA, the CDR3 is TGTGCCAGCAGTGAATGGGGACAGGGTAATTCACCCCTCCACTTT.

This clonotype was counted a few times. The chain recombines TRBV20-1 with TRBJ1-1, with 8 positions matching TRBD1. CDR1 and CDR2 from the germline V gene are DFQATT and SNEGSKA (reference sequence). This CDR3 region has 13 residues. V shed 1 base, J shed 3 bases, and the junction held 1 base outside the gene matches. CDR3 sequence reads: CSARVQGDTEAFF. CDR3 nucleotide sequence: TGCAGTGCTAGAGTACAGGGGGACACTGAAGCTTTCTTT.

This clonotype has a handful of counts. The CDR3 spells CASSLANQPDTQYF. In DNA, the CDR3 is TGTGCCAGCAGCTTAGCTAATCAGCCAGATACGCAGTATTTT. This chain joins TRBV7-9 and TRBJ2-3, with D hard to call. Per germline, CDR1 SEHNR and CDR2 FQNEAQ (reference sequence). The CDR3 length is 14 residues. Trimming shortened V by 0 bases and J by 4 bases, and 8 bases separated the two germline ends. Complete variable domain (other parts from reference TRBV7-9 and TRBJ2-3): DTGVSQNPRHKITKRGQNVTFRCDPISEHNRLYWYRQTLGQGPEFLTYFQNEAQLEKSRLLSDRFSAERPKGSFSTLEIQRTEQGDSAMYLCASSLANQPDTQYFGPGTRLTVL.

This clonotype was seen a few times. CDR3 nucleotide sequence: TGTGCCAGCAGGAACCTCGGGACAGGATCATACGAGCAGTACTTC. It specifies CASRNLGTGSYEQYF. V gene TRBV28 combines with J gene TRBJ2-7, with 8 nucleotides matching TRBD1. There are 15 residues in the CDR3. Germline V CDR1 and CDR2: MDHEN, SYDVKM. Germline trimming cut 6 bases from V and 4 bases from J; bases unmatched to any gene: 11.

The chain links TRBV12-5 to TRBJ2-1; D remains ambiguous. V lost 2 bases and J 4 bases, leaving 12 bases between the germline ends. The V gene's germline CDR1 is LGHNT and CDR2 FRNRAP. The length of the CDR3 is 15 residues. CDR3 nucleotides: TGTGCTAGTGGTTTGCCTCCAACAGCATACAATGAGCAGTTCTTC. Its protein is CASGLPPTAYNEQFF.